This record concerns one T cell receptor (beta chain) sequence. Its specificity is unknown. The CDR3 totals 15 residues. With V trimmed by 5 bases and J by 7 bases, 13 bases remained unmatched. Germline V gene sequence: CDR1 SGHVS, CDR2 FQNEAQ. These data are taken from a study of immune cell composition in non-small cell lung cancer. Frozen unsorted single-cell suspensions supplied the genomic DNA. The data were produced by immunoSEQ multiplex PCR, yet TCRdb's version contains in-frame clones alone and is incomplete. The sample has 15,000 or so clones; roughly 69% are singletons. Study findings and constraints: Clones >0.5% enriched in tumour were rarer in adenocarcinoma (33%) than squamous (about 80%). Lung adenocarcinomas had lower top 10 clone scores and clonality than squamous tumours.

The chain is built from TRBV7-8 and TRBJ2-5; 7 bases are a match to TRBD2. Sequences were obtained from lung tumor tissue. The sequence came from a human donor with non-small cell lung cancer. This CDR3 reads CASSPIGGLAGTQYF. DNA of the CDR3: TGTGCCAGCAGCCCCATCGGGGGTTTAGCGGGGACCCAGTACTTC.